Each of the 22 T cell receptor beta chains below was sequenced from the same sample in a study of T cell responses to AZD1222 COVID-19 vaccine. Repertoires were generated with immunoSEQ multiplex PCR, while TCRdb's copy carries only in-frame clones and drops some. The sample holds roughly 100,000 clones, roughly 91% seen once. The specimen comprised peripheral blood, sampled on day 0 of AZD1222 vaccination. Receptor source: an adult in good health.

J is TRBJ1-5 and V is TRBV3-1 (or the pseudogene TRBV3-2); D gene uncertain. The ends were cut back, 0 bases at V and 4 bases at J, with 10 bases in the middle. Germline loops: CDR1 LGHDT, CDR2 YNNKEL (reference sequence). The CDR3 is made up of 15 amino acids. The CDR3 coding sequence is TGTGCCAGCAGCCAAGATTGGGGAGCTAATCAGCCCCAGCATTTT. Protein product: CASSQDWGANQPQHF.

The chain carries TRBV19 and TRBJ2-1, with D possibly matching TRBD1 (6 bases). Germline-derived CDR1 and CDR2 are LNHDA and SQIVND (reference sequence). CDR3 length: 15 amino acids. Between the trimmed V and J ends, which lost 7 bases and 5 bases, there was a span of 18 bases. This CDR3 is CASTLGTLSDNEQFF. In DNA form, the CDR3 reads TGTGCCAGTACCCTCGGGACACTCAGCGACAATGAGCAGTTCTTC.

The chain recombines TRBV4-3 with TRBJ1-4, with D maybe TRBD1 (6 bases). Germline loops: CDR1 LGHNA, CDR2 YSLEER. The CDR3 spans 15 residues. The V and J ends lost 1 base and 8 bases respectively, with 14 bases between them. This CDR3 is CASSQAGAPGEKLFF. In DNA, the CDR3 is TGCGCCAGCAGCCAAGCAGGGGCGCCGGGCGAAAAACTGTTTTTT.

By sample fraction, this clone is medium-sized (0.01 to 0.1%). The genes are TRBV4-3 and TRBJ2-1, with D possibly matching TRBD2 (5 bases). The CDR3 spans 19 residues. V dropped 0 bases and J dropped 6 bases, with 24 bases sitting between them. Looked up from germline, CDR1 is LGHNA and CDR2 is YSLEER. For the CDR3, the DNA is TGCGCCAGCAGCCAAGATCTTCTGGACGGCGGGTGGGTGGGCAATGAGCAGTTCTTC. Translating it yields CASSQDLLDGGWVGNEQFF.

The V gene is TRBV5-4, the J gene TRBJ2-5; D may be TRBD1 (6 bases). Germline V CDR1 and CDR2: SGHNT, YYREEE (reference sequence). This CDR3 spans 14 amino acids. The ends were cut back, 1 base at V and 9 bases at J, with 16 bases in the middle. CDR3 sequence: CASSLRGSPGAQYF. CDR3 nucleotides: TGTGCCAGCAGCTTGAGGGGGTCCCCCGGGGCCCAGTACTTC. Combining the CDR3 with reference TRBV5-4 and TRBJ2-5 gives the whole variable domain ETGVTQSPTHLIKTRGQQVTLRCSSQSGHNTVSWYQQALGQGPQFIFQYYREEENGRGNFPPRFSGLQFPNYSSELNVNALELDDSALYLCASSLRGSPGAQYFGPGTRLLVL.

The chain uses TRBV27 and TRBJ2-1; TRBD2 matches 8 bases. Germline V lookup: CDR1 MNHEY, CDR2 SMNVEV (reference sequence). CDR3 size: 14 residues. J lost 4 bases, V lost 5 bases, and 4 bases had no gene match. The CDR3 coding sequence is TGTGCCAGCAGTCGGACTAGCTTTTACAATGAGCAGTTCTTC. Its translation: CASSRTSFYNEQFF.

CDR3 sequence (DNA): TGTGCCAGCAGTGAGCGCGGGACAGGGGTCTACGAGCAGTACTTC. Amino acid sequence: CASSERGTGVYEQYF. The J gene is TRBJ2-7, the V gene TRBV6-1, with TRBD1 identical over 10 bases. This CDR3 has 15 amino acids. V shed 3 bases, J shed 3 bases, and the junction held 5 bases outside the gene matches. CDR1 is MNHNS, CDR2 SASEGT, per germline.

V usage is TRBV29-1 and J usage is TRBJ2-7, with D uncertain. Deletions cut 6 bases from V and 1 base from J, with 10 bases between. The CDR3 consists of 12 residues. Germline V CDR1 and CDR2: SQVTM, ANQGSEA. Here the CDR3 reads CSVRTGSYEQYF. The CDR3 nucleotides read TGCAGCGTCAGGACCGGATCCTACGAGCAGTACTTC.

The genes are TRBV4-1 and TRBJ2-2; D unresolved. The CDR3 length is 13 residues. With 1 base removed from V and 6 bases from J, the gap between germline ends came to 6 bases. CDR1 MGHRA and CDR2 YSYEKL come from the germline V gene. CDR3 protein: CASSQGYAGELFF. CDR3 DNA: TGCGCCAGCAGCCAAGGGTATGCCGGGGAGCTGTTTTTT.

The chain joins TRBV9 to TRBJ1-3; D is possibly TRBD1 (6 bases). Germline CDR1 is SGDLS and CDR2 is YYNGEE. This CDR3 is built from 16 residues. The germline V and J ends were trimmed by 4 bases and 0 bases, with 14 bases remaining between them. CDR3 region: CASSHRTDNSGNTIYF. The CDR3 coding sequence is TGTGCCAGCAGCCATCGGACAGACAACTCTGGAAACACCATATATTTT.

J is TRBJ2-7 and V is TRBV5-5, with TRBD2 as a possible D gene (5 bases). This CDR3 region has 14 residues. In germline, CDR1 is SGHKS, CDR2 YYEKEE (reference sequence). Trimming cost V 2 bases and J 5 bases, with 14 bases left between them. This CDR3 is CASSLRTYHHEQYF. The CDR3 nucleotides read TGTGCCAGCAGCTTAAGGACTTACCATCACGAGCAGTACTTC.

This chain uses TRBV5-4 with TRBJ2-3, with 7 bases identical to TRBD2. CDR1 SGHNT and CDR2 YYREEE come from the germline V gene (reference sequence). The CDR3 contains 14 residues. J was trimmed by 0 bases and V by 3 bases; bases with no gene match: 1. The CDR3 DNA sequence: TGTGCCAGCAGCTCAGCGGGAAGCACAGATACGCAGTATTTT. As protein: CASSSAGSTDTQYF. Filled out from reference TRBV5-4 and TRBJ2-3, the complete variable domain reads ETGVTQSPTHLIKTRGQQVTLRCSSQSGHNTVSWYQQALGQGPQFIFQYYREEENGRGNFPPRFSGLQFPNYSSELNVNALELDDSALYLCASSSAGSTDTQYFGPGTRLTVL.

The chain is built from TRBV5-1 and TRBJ2-2; 7 nucleotides line up with TRBD2. The CDR3 length is 18 residues. Germline trimming cut 4 bases from V and 0 bases from J; bases unmatched to any gene: 12. From germline, CDR1 is SGHRS and CDR2 YFSETQ. CDR3 sequence (DNA): TGCGCCAGCAGCAAGCTCCCGGGAGGTATCGCGAACACCGGGGAGCTGTTTTTT. It encodes CASSKLPGGIANTGELFF.

As regards this clone: The sample has other DNA sequences that encode this CDR3 too. The chain is built from TRBV9 and TRBJ1-3; no clear D. The CDR3 has 15 residues. Trimming left V 0 bases short and J 1 base short, with 8 bases between. The V gene's germline CDR1 is SGDLS and CDR2 YYNGEE. CDR3 DNA: TGTGCCAGCAGCGTAGACGCAGGTTCTGGAAACACCATATATTTT. Amino acid sequence: CASSVDAGSGNTIYF.

The rearrangement links TRBV20-1 to TRBJ1-4; possible D gene TRBD1, 6 bases. V lost 6 bases, J lost 5 bases, and 16 bases lay in between. The germline V gene has CDR1 DFQATT and CDR2 SNEGSKA (reference sequence). This CDR3 comprises 14 residues. The CDR3 nucleotides are TGCAGTGCCAGTACAGGGCAGCGGAATGAAAAACTGTTTTTT. Its translation: CSASTGQRNEKLFF.

V gene TRBV7-3 combines with J gene TRBJ2-3, with 8 positions matching TRBD2. The CDR3 has 17 amino acids. Germline V gives CDR1 SGHTA, CDR2 FQGTGA. Losses at the gene ends were 0 bases for V and 1 base for J; bases not matched to a gene: 6. The CDR3 loop reads CASSLTAAGGGTDTQYF. CDR3 DNA sequence: TGTGCCAGCAGCTTAACGGCGGCGGGAGGTGGCACAGATACGCAGTATTTT.

The rearrangement joins TRBV20-1 to TRBJ2-1; unclear D gene. Between the trimmed V and J ends, which lost 3 bases and 6 bases, there was a span of 12 bases. Germline CDR1 and CDR2: DFQATT and SNEGSKA (reference sequence). The CDR3 spans 13 residues. CDR3 nucleotides: TGCAGTGCTAGTTTGCTAGGCGGCAATGAGCAGTTCTTC. This sequence encodes CSASLLGGNEQFF.

The chain links TRBV5-1 to TRBJ1-5; possibly TRBD1 for D (5 bases). The CDR3 loop spans 15 amino acids. Germline V gives CDR1 SGHRS, CDR2 YFSETQ. The ends were cut back, 0 bases at V and 5 bases at J, with 12 bases in the middle. CDR3 sequence: CASSLAGRADQPQHF. CDR3 in DNA: TGCGCCAGCAGCTTGGCGGGCAGGGCCGATCAGCCCCAGCATTTT.

The gene calls are TRBV2 and TRBJ2-5, with 8 bases fitting TRBD1. The length of the CDR3 is 15 residues. Germline V lookup: CDR1 SNHLY, CDR2 FYNNEI. V gave up 4 bases and J gave up 5 bases; unmatched junction bases: 9. CDR3 bases: TGTGCCAGCAGTGGGGCAGGGGGCGGGTTTGAGACCCAGTACTTC. Translation: CASSGAGGGFETQYF.

The chain employs TRBV28 and TRBJ2-7; 7 nucleotides line up with TRBD1. Germline CDR1 reads MDHEN; CDR2 reads SYDVKM. The CDR3 totals 14 residues. After removal of 5 bases from V and 2 bases from J, the junction contained 6 bases not matched to a gene. This CDR3 is CASSQTGMTYEQYF. The CDR3 nucleotides read TGTGCCAGCAGTCAGACAGGGATGACCTACGAGCAGTACTTC.

V and J are TRBV24-1 and TRBJ1-2; D not certain. Germline V gene sequence: CDR1 KGHDR, CDR2 SFDVKD. Trimming stripped 4 bases from V and 5 bases from J, with 10 bases between. The CDR3 contains 13 residues. The DNA of the CDR3 is TGTGCCACCAGTGACCCGGACGGGTATGGCTACACCTTC. It yields the protein CATSDPDGYGYTF.

The chain has TRBV6-2 or TRBV6-3 and TRBJ2-3; 7 bases are shared with TRBD2. CDR3 length equals 18 residues. Per germline, CDR1 MNHEY and CDR2 SVGEGT. Losses at the gene ends were 4 bases for V and 0 bases for J; bases not matched to a gene: 13. The CDR3 coding sequence is TGTGCCAGCAGTTCCCTGGCGGGAGCAAGACCGAGCACAGATACGCAGTATTTT. Protein: CASSSLAGARPSTDTQYF.